Listed below are T cell receptor beta chains from one sample, sequenced in a study of T cell repertoires in ileal Crohn's disease. Only in-frame clones appear in the TCRdb table, and some are missing; sequencing was by immunoSEQ multiplex PCR. The table has some 5,000 clones, over 75% seen once; the top ten hold about 9.6%. Sequenced material: ileal tissue. These receptors were taken from an adult with Crohn's disease. CDR3s include the opening cysteine and the closing phenylalanine or tryptophan. Fields, in order: D gene, V gene, CDR3 protein. The D gene is left open where the match is weak.

- TRBV27 CASSRGGTQYF
- TRBV6-5 CASSYSQGNTQYF
- TRBV25-1 CASAGTGSYEQYF
- TRBV5-1 CASSLVGHSREDTEAFF
- TRBV28 CASSLWERDYNSPLHF
- TRBV19 CASSIQGSVETQYF
TRBD2 TRBV7-6 CASSVLAPTPYNEQFF
TRBD1 TRBV9 CASRFGGTGGTGELFF
- TRBV7-9 CASLRSYNEQFF
TRBD1 TRBV5-1 CASSPDRVADTQYF
- TRBV19 CASSRQSSEKLFF
- TRBV5-1 CASSVTGTETQYF
- TRBV6-1 CASRRDTEAFF
TRBD2 TRBV28 CASSGLTSGAKNIQYF
- TRBV2 CASSDNTPYEQYF
TRBD1 TRBV30 CAWSGTGGRQPQHF
- TRBV27 CASSPGGTTNEKLFF
- TRBV6-5 CASSRQVRTGELFF
- TRBV7-8 CASRPRATDTQYF
TRBD1 TRBV7-9 CASSLSWDRGPQPQHF
- TRBV5-4 CASSLWGGNTEAFF
TRBD2 TRBV5-1 CASSLRSGGKYEQYF
- TRBV7-2 CASSLAGVDYGYTF
TRBD1 TRBV30 CAWRDRGLAQYF
TRBD2 TRBV10-3 CAISAIAGGIEGNEQFF
TRBD1 TRBV28 CASSTGTGGNQPQHF
- TRBV29-1 CSVVEGSPDSYNEQFF
- TRBV29-1 CSFTRVSGGELFF
- TRBV2 CASVQGLANYGYTF
- TRBV12-5 CASGDGLRGPQHF
TRBD1 TRBV4-1 CASSRQGQWDTEAFF
TRBD1 TRBV18 CASSHGQDEGYTF
- TRBV19 CAPPGFLTF
- TRBV28 CASSTSAGQLHNEQFF
TRBD1 TRBV30 CAWRAQGAGNEQFF
TRBD1 TRBV9 CASSPLGRGLSGANVLTF
- TRBV6-5 CASSTQGGGNGYTF
- TRBV5-4 CASSPEGRNEQYF
- TRBV29-1 CSVADTEAFF
TRBD1 TRBV6-1 CASSAGSRGPTEAFF
- TRBV15 CATSRDEGGAYEQYF
TRBD1 TRBV27 CASRVDRASGYTF
TRBD2 TRBV18 CASSPPLGAGQETQYF
- TRBV5-1 CASSLDTSYNSPLHF
- TRBV7-9 CASSQINPNSPLHF
- TRBV5-1 CASSLARGEKLFF
TRBD1 TRBV10-2 CASSLTQGAIGYTF
- TRBV5-4 CASSLRTPRGYSPLHF